The 21 T cell receptor beta chains below were found in one sample sequenced in a study of T cells in tuberculosis. The protocol was immunoSEQ multiplex PCR, while the TCRdb copy is restricted to in-frame clones and leaves out a portion. Found here are 29,000 or so clones, 92% of them singletons; the top ten hold around 6.5%. Time point denoted: new active TB diagnosis, blood taken before or within 7 days of starting treatment. Here the sequenced sample was PBMCs, taken at tuberculosis diagnosis. Every receptor here comes from an adult with tuberculosis.

The rearrangement links TRBV30 to TRBJ2-1; tentative D call: TRBD1 (5 bases). Germline CDR1 and CDR2: GTSNPN and SVGIG (reference sequence). This CDR3 region has 17 residues. V lost 3 bases to trimming and J lost 7 bases, with 25 bases between them. CDR3 sequence: CAWRGNLGRTDQNEQFF. The CDR3 bases are TGTGCCTGGAGAGGGAATTTGGGGCGAACGGACCAAAATGAGCAGTTCTTC.

CDR3 DNA sequence: TGTGCCAGCAGTGTAACAGTAGCCAAAAACATTCAGTACTTC. Protein product: CASSVTVAKNIQYF. This chain joins TRBV2 and TRBJ2-4; D is unresolved. Germline CDR1 SNHLY, CDR2 FYNNEI. V was trimmed by 4 bases and J by 0 bases, leaving 7 bases between them. The CDR3 runs to 14 residues.

This clone was counted once. CDR3 in amino acids: CASGPRWGVGTEAFF. DNA for the CDR3: TGTGCTAGTGGTCCCCGGTGGGGGGTGGGGACTGAAGCTTTCTTT. The chain employs TRBV12-5 and TRBJ1-1, with a tentative D call TRBD1 (5 bases). Germline CDR1 reads LGHNT; CDR2 reads FRNRAP. The CDR3 has 15 residues. V was shortened by 5 bases and J by 5 bases, with 18 bases between the two germline ends.

The chain couples TRBV2 to TRBJ2-2; the match to TRBD1 covers 7 bases. The V gene end was trimmed by 6 bases and the J gene end by 3 bases; junction bases not matched to a gene: 13. Germline loops: CDR1 SNHLY, CDR2 FYNNEI. This CDR3 contains 17 residues. The CDR3 loop reads CASRSPRGNSDTGELFF. In DNA form, the CDR3 reads TGTGCCAGCAGATCCCCCAGGGGGAATTCGGACACCGGGGAGCTGTTTTTT.

The J gene is TRBJ1-2, the V gene TRBV21-1; the table's D gene call, TRBD1, was not cross checked with the DNA. TRBV21-1 is reported as a pseudogene. The CDR3 runs to 15 residues. The CDR3 loop is CASRGQGAPNYGYTF. In DNA, the CDR3 is TGTGCCAGCAGGGGACAGGGGGCGCCTAACTATGGCTACACCTTC.

The chain couples TRBV9 to TRBJ1-6; 7 bases are shared with TRBD1. Germline V gene data show CDR1 as SGDLS and CDR2 as YYNGEE. The CDR3 runs 15 residues. J gave up 7 bases and V 4 bases, and 8 bases lay outside the gene matches. CDR3 sequence reads: CASSLRRDRNSPLHF. The CDR3 bases are TGTGCCAGCAGCCTAAGGAGGGACAGAAATTCACCCCTCCACTTT.

V gene TRBV29-1 combines with J gene TRBJ2-7; 9 positions agree with TRBD1. The germline CDR1 and CDR2 sequences are SQVTM and ANQGSEA. After removal of 5 bases from V and 5 bases from J, the junction contained 13 bases not matched to a gene. This CDR3 region has 15 residues. The CDR3 spells CSVLASRTGENEQYF. The CDR3 DNA reads as TGCAGCGTTCTCGCTTCCCGGACAGGGGAGAACGAGCAGTACTTC.

The genes are TRBV30 and TRBJ2-5, with TRBD1 matching 10 bases. CDR3 length equals 14 residues. J lost 6 bases, V lost 4 bases, and 8 bases had no gene match. The germline gives CDR1 GTSNPN, CDR2 SVGIG (reference sequence). In DNA, the CDR3 is TGTGCCTGGATGCCGGGACAGGGGTGGAAGACCCAGTACTTC. Translating it yields CAWMPGQGWKTQYF.

A single count supports this clone. The V and J genes are TRBV7-2 and TRBJ1-1; D may be TRBD1 (5 bases). V was cut by 1 base and J by 2 bases, with 17 bases left in between. Germline loops: CDR1 SGHTA, CDR2 FQGNSA. The length of the CDR3 is 17 residues. The CDR3 reads CASSLVTGRRLNTEAFF. The DNA for the CDR3 is TGTGCCAGCAGCTTAGTCACAGGTAGGCGTCTCAACACTGAAGCTTTCTTT.

The DNA for the CDR3 is TGTGCCTGGAGGGTTTGGACAGGGGATTCACCCCTCCACTTT. Protein: CAWRVWTGDSPLHF. The chain combines TRBV30 with TRBJ1-6, with 9 bases that match TRBD1. The CDR3 covers 14 residues. The germline V gene has CDR1 GTSNPN and CDR2 SVGIG (reference sequence). J lost 8 bases, V lost 3 bases, and 5 bases had no gene match.

Only one count was recorded for this clone. The CDR3 bases are TGTGCCAGCAGCTATAACTTGGTTGAAAAACTGTTTTTT. Translated, it gives CASSYNLVEKLFF. The J gene is TRBJ1-4, the V gene TRBV11-2; unclear D gene. The CDR3 extends over 13 amino acids. V lost 4 bases and J lost 7, with 10 bases in between. Germline CDR1 and CDR2: SGHAT and FQNNGV.

The CDR3 spells CSAVGEVEAFF. The CDR3, as DNA: TGCAGTGCGGTTGGGGAGGTTGAAGCTTTCTTT. This chain uses TRBV20-1 with TRBJ1-1; D gene ambiguous. V dropped 6 bases and J dropped 7 bases, with 12 bases sitting between them. Germline V gives CDR1 DFQATT, CDR2 SNEGSKA (reference sequence). The CDR3 totals 11 residues.

V usage is TRBV7-8 and J usage is TRBJ1-5, with no clear D. CDR3 length: 15 amino acids. V lost 0 bases to trimming and J lost 7 bases, with 13 bases between them. The germline V gene has CDR1 SGHVS and CDR2 FQNEAQ. The CDR3 sequence is CASSLAPNRLQPQHF. CDR3 coding DNA: TGTGCCAGCAGCTTAGCCCCTAACCGTCTACAGCCCCAGCATTTT.

This chain connects TRBV27 to TRBJ2-2; D may be TRBD1 (5 bases). CDR3 length: 15 amino acids. CDR1 and CDR2 from the germline V gene are MNHEY and SMNVEV (reference sequence). Trimming shortened V by 6 bases and J by 0 bases, and 11 bases separated the two germline ends. The DNA of the CDR3 is TGTGCCAGCAGCAACAGGCCCACGAACACCGGGGAGCTGTTTTTT. Translation: CASSNRPTNTGELFF.

The V call is TRBV27, the J call TRBJ2-7, with 8 bases that match TRBD1. Germline V gene sequence: CDR1 MNHEY, CDR2 SMNVEV (reference sequence). The V segment lost 1 base and the J segment 2 bases; nucleotides outside the gene matches: 4. The CDR3 length is 15 residues. CDR3 sequence (DNA): TGTGCCAGCAGTTTATTTCAGGGGGCCCCCTACGAGCAGTACTTC. This encodes CASSLFQGAPYEQYF.

This chain joins TRBV2 and TRBJ2-7, with 10 bases lining up with TRBD1. The CDR3 spans 15 residues. Germline CDR1 is SNHLY and CDR2 is FYNNEI. The trim removed 6 bases at V and 1 base at J, leaving 6 bases unmatched. The chain's CDR3 is CASRVGTGVSYEQYF. The CDR3 DNA is TGTGCCAGCAGGGTGGGGACAGGGGTATCCTACGAGCAGTACTTC.

V gene TRBV5-4 combines with J gene TRBJ1-1, with 8 bases identical to TRBD1. The V segment lost 8 bases and the J segment 3 bases; nucleotides outside the gene matches: 6. The CDR3 spans 13 residues. The germline CDR1 and CDR2 sequences are SGHNT and YYREEE (reference sequence). The CDR3 here is CASSRDRHTEAFF. The CDR3 DNA is TGTGCCAGTTCTAGGGACAGGCACACTGAAGCTTTCTTT.

V gene TRBV27 combines with J gene TRBJ2-3; TRBD2 aligns across 10 bases. Germline V gives CDR1 MNHEY, CDR2 SMNVEV (reference sequence). V was clipped by 5 bases and J by 2 bases; unmatched bases: 7. The CDR3 is 16 residues long. The CDR3 nucleotides read TGTGCCAGCAGTGCCCGGACTAGCGGATACACAGATACGCAGTATTTT. Protein product: CASSARTSGYTDTQYF.

This chain joins TRBV27 and TRBJ1-2; 7 nucleotides agree with TRBD1. This CDR3 comprises 13 residues. The V segment lost 6 bases and the J segment 5 bases; nucleotides outside the gene matches: 6. Germline lookup yields CDR1 MNHEY and CDR2 SMNVEV (reference sequence). This CDR3 reads CASSPGGGYGYTF. DNA for the CDR3: TGTGCCAGCAGCCCAGGGGGTGGTTATGGCTACACCTTC.

The chain joins TRBV30 to TRBJ1-1, with a weak D call TRBD1 (5 bases). This CDR3 is built from 16 residues. Germline V gives CDR1 GTSNPN, CDR2 SVGIG (reference sequence). The V end lost 2 bases, the J end lost 4 bases, and 20 bases lay between the germline ends. The chain's CDR3 is CAWSRTQGRSSTEAFF. CDR3 coding DNA: TGTGCCTGGAGTAGGACGCAGGGCAGATCGAGCACTGAAGCTTTCTTT. The full variable domain, in which reference TRBV30 and TRBJ1-1 provide the parts outside the CDR3, is SQTIHQWPATLVQPVGSPLSLECTVEGTSNPNLYWYRQAAGRGLQLLFYSVGIGQISSEVPQNLSASRPQDRQFILSSKKLLLSDSGFYLCAWSRTQGRSSTEAFFGQGTRLTVV.

The genes are TRBV4-1 and TRBJ1-5; D call uncertain. This CDR3 comprises 17 residues. Trimming cost V 1 base and J 2 bases, with 15 bases left between them. In germline, CDR1 is MGHRA, CDR2 YSYEKL. The CDR3 here is CASSQGLLGLGNQPQHF. For the CDR3, the DNA is TGCGCCAGCAGCCAAGGGCTCCTTGGTCTCGGCAATCAGCCCCAGCATTTT.